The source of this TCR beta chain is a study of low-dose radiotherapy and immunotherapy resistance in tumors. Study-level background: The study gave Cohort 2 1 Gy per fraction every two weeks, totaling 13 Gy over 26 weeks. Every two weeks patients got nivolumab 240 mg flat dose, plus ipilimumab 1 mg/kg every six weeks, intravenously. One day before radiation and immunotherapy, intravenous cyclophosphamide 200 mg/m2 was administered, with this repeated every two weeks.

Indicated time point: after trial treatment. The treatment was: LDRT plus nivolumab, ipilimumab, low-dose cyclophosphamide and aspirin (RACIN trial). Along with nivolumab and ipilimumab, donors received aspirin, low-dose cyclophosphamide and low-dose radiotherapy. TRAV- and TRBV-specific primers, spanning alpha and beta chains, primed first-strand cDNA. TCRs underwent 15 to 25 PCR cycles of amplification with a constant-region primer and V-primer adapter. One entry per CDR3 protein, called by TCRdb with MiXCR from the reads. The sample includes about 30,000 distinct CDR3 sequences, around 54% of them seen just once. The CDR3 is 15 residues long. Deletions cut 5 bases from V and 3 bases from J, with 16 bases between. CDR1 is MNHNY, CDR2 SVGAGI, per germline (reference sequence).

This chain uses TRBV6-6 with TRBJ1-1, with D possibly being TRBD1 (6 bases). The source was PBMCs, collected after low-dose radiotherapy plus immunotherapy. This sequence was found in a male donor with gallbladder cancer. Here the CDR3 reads CASSAWTVGDTEAFF. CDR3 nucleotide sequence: TGTGCCAGCAGTGCCTGGACAGTAGGGGACACTGAAGCTTTCTTT.